This TCR beta chain was recorded in a study of T cell responses to AZD1222 COVID-19 vaccine. In the case of this clone: Its antigen is unknown.

Data came from immunoSEQ multiplex PCR; TCRdb stores just in-frame clones and leaves some out. The sample yields 180,000 or so clones, about nine tenths seen once. Study-wide results and limits: Repertoires in all cases were sampled only once the peak T cell response had passed. White British ancestry dominated among donors, who included more females, and clonal diversity was possibly underestimated. Nearly half of spike-specific TCRs reportedly target unmutated variant regions.

Second-dose recipients at about 4 or about 12 weeks were treated as one pooled group. Trimming removed 4 bases at V and 1 base at J, with 7 bases between. The CDR3 runs 14 residues. Germline values: CDR1 SGHVS, CDR2 FNYEAQ. Sequenced here: peripheral blood, sampled 28 days after the second AZD1222 dose. The receptor's source is an adult who received the AZD1222 COVID-19 vaccine. The J gene is TRBJ2-2, the V gene TRBV7-6; D may be TRBD1 (6 bases). As DNA, the CDR3 is TGTGCCAGCAGCTCACAGGGGAACACCGGGGAGCTGTTTTTT. Encoded protein: CASSSQGNTGELFF.